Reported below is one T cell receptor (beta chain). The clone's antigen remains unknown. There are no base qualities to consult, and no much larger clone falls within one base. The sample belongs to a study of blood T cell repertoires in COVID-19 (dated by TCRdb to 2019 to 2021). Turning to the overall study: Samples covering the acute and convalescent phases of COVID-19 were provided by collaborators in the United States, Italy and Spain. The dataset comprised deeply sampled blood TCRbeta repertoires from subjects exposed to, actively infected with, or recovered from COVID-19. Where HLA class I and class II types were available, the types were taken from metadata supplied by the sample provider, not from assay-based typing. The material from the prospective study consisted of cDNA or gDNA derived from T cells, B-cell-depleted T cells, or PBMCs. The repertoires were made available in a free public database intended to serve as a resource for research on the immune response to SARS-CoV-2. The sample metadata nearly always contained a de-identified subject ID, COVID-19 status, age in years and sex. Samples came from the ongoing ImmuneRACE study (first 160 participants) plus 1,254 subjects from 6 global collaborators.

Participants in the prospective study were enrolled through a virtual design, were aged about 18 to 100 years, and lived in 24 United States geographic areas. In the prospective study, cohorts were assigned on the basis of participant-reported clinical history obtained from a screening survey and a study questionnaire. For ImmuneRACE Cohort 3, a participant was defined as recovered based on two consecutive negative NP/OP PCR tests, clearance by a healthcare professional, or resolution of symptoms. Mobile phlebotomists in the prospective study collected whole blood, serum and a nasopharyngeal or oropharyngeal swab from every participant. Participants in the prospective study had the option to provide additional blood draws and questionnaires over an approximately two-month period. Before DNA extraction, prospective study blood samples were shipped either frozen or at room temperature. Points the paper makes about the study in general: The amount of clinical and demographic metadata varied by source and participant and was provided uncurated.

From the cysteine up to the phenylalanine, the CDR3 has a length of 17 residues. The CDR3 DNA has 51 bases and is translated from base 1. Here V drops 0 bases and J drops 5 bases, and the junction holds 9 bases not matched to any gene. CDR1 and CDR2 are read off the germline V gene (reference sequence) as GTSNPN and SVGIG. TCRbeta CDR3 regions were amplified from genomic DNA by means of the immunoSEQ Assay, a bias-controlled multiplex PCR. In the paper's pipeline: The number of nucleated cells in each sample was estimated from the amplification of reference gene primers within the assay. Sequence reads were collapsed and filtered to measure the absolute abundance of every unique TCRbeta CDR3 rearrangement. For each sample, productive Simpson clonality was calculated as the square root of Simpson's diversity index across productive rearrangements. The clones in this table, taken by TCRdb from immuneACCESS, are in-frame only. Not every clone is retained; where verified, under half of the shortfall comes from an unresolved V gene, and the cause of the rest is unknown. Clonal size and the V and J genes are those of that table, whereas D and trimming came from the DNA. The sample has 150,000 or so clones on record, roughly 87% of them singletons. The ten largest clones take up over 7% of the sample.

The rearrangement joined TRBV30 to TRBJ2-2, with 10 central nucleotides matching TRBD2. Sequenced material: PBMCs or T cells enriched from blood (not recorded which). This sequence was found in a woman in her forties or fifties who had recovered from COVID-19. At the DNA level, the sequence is TGTGCCTGGAGTGTCCAGGGACTAGCGTCCATAACCGGGGAGCTGTTTTTT. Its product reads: CAWSVQGLASITGELFF.